This TCR beta chain is from a study of blood T cell repertoires in COVID-19. Study at large: COVID-19 samples, acute and convalescent, were from the United States, Italy and Spain.

Those enrolled, adults aged roughly 18 to 100 years, came from 20 to 25 US areas. This CDR3 has 19 residues. CDR1 and CDR2 from the germline V gene are SQVTM and ANQGSEA. Trimming removed 2 bases from V and 1 base from J, with 26 bases in between. Clones were read by immunoSEQ multiplex PCR, and TCRdb kept only the in-frame ones, dropping some. The sample records about 480,000 clones, around nine tenths being singletons. The V call is TRBV29-1, the J call TRBJ1-1; D is possibly TRBD1 (6 bases). The sequenced material came from PBMCs or T cells enriched from blood (not recorded which). This sequence originates from a woman between 40 and 50 years old who had recovered from COVID-19. Here the CDR3 DNA reads TGCAGCGTTGAAACGAAGATGAGGTGGAGGACAGCCAAGAACACTGAAGCTTTCTTT. This translates into CSVETKMRWRTAKNTEAFF.